The clone carrying this TCR beta chain has more than one count but fewer than ten. Antigen: not known. The sample is drawn from a study of identical twins. General study points: Out-of-frame beta chain sequences displayed weaker excess sharing between twins.

Unique molecular identifiers were present on the cDNA, which also gained a universal primer site by template switching. TCRdb redid the calling of the 5' RACE reads with MiXCR, one entry per CDR3 protein. Of fewer than 250,000 distinct CDR3 sequences in the sample, approximately 7.3% were seen once. Germline V CDR1 and CDR2: SGHVS, FQNEAQ. After removal of 4 bases from V and 8 bases from J, the junction contained 14 bases not matched to a gene. This CDR3 has 16 residues. The data also belong to a second study, concerning yellow fever vaccine responses in identical twins.

This TCR came from a woman aged 18-29 years in good health. The sequenced sample was CD8+ T cells sorted from blood. The V and J genes are TRBV7-8 and TRBJ2-1; 7 bases fit TRBD1. The CDR3 nucleotides read TGTGCCAGCAGCTACCCCCGACAGGGTAACGTCCATGAGCAGTTCTTC. This codes for CASSYPRQGNVHEQFF. The variable domain in full, with the rest retrieved from reference TRBV7-8 and TRBJ2-1, is GAGVSQSPRYKVAKRGQDVALRCDPISGHVSLFWYQQALGQGPEFLTYFQNEAQLDKSGLPSDRFFAERPEGSVSTLKIQRTQQEDSAVYLCASSYPRQGNVHEQFFGPGTRLTVL.